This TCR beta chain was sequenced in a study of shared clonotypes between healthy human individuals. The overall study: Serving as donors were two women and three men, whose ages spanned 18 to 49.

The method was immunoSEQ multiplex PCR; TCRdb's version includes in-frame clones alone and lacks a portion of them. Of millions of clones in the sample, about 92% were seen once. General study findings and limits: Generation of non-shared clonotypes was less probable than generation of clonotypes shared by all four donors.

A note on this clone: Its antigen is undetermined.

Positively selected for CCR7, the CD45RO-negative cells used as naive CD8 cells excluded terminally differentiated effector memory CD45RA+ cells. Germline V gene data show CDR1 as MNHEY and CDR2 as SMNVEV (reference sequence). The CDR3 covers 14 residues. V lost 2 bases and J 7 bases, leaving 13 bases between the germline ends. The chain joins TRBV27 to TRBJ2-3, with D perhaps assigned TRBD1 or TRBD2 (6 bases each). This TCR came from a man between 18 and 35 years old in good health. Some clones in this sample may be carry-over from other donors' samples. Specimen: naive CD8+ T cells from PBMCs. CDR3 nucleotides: TGTGCCAGCAGTTTAGGGGGCGGGGTAAATACGCAGTATTTT. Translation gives CASSLGGGVNTQYF.